This TCR beta chain is drawn from a study of T cells expressing NK-cell markers. Study results and caveats: Where a handful of donors were concerned, these clonotypes also led the CD3+CD56-NKG2C+ fraction.

To note about this clonotype: Its antigen is as yet unknown.

TCRdb re-called the 5' RACE reads and shows each CDR3 protein once, DNA omitted. With some 140,000 distinct CDR3 sequences in the sample, the ten largest clones hold roughly a third. The CDR3 runs to 14 residues. The V gene's germline CDR1 is SGHNT and CDR2 YENEEA. The sequenced sample was blood T cells: a sorted CD56 or NKG2C T cell subset, CD4+ or CD8+ T cells, or bulk PBMC T cells (not recorded which). This sequence was found in a woman aged 50 to 60 in good health. The chain employs TRBV11-3 and TRBJ2-1. CDR3 region: CASSLEAAYNEQFF.